The rows below give T cell receptor beta chains drawn from one sample of a study of T cells expressing NK-cell markers. TCRdb re-called the 5' RACE reads and shows each CDR3 protein once, DNA omitted. Its listing shows about 430,000 distinct CDR3 sequences. Sequencing was done on a sample of blood T cells: a sorted CD56 or NKG2C T cell subset, CD4+ or CD8+ T cells, or bulk PBMC T cells (not recorded which). Receptors were obtained from a woman between 50 and 59 years old in good health. CDR3s include the opening cysteine and the closing phenylalanine or tryptophan. The order of the fields is V gene, J gene, CDR3 protein.

v_gene: TRBV7-9
j_gene: TRBJ1-2
CDR3aa: CASSLEAGYTF

v_gene: TRBV7-8
j_gene: TRBJ2-3
CDR3aa: CASSPEGLAGRGGTDTQYF

v_gene: TRBV20-1
j_gene: TRBJ1-1
CDR3aa: CSARDIRDSGRGNTEAFF

v_gene: TRBV19
j_gene: TRBJ2-1
CDR3aa: CASSIAQGEQFF

v_gene: TRBV12-3/TRBV12-4
j_gene: TRBJ2-1
CDR3aa: CASSMQAGVINEQFF

v_gene: TRBV3-1
j_gene: TRBJ2-3
CDR3aa: CASSWDGRDTQYF

v_gene: TRBV20-1
j_gene: TRBJ2-5
CDR3aa: CSALSPPGKETQYF

v_gene: TRBV7-8
j_gene: TRBJ2-7
CDR3aa: CASSLVFQSVATSYEQYF

v_gene: TRBV7-3
j_gene: TRBJ2-5
CDR3aa: CASSLTGGLEETQYF

v_gene: TRBV2
j_gene: TRBJ2-4
CDR3aa: CASSEEGLAKNIQYF

v_gene: TRBV11-2
j_gene: TRBJ1-4
CDR3aa: CASSFGATGSGEKLFF

v_gene: TRBV13
j_gene: TRBJ2-3
CDR3aa: CASSLGGALGDTQYF

v_gene: TRBV6-5
j_gene: TRBJ1-5
CDR3aa: CASSPWGADSNQPQHF

v_gene: TRBV28
j_gene: TRBJ2-6
CDR3aa: CASGRQTGANVLTF

v_gene: TRBV6-1
j_gene: TRBJ2-3
CDR3aa: CASIPGLGGLDTQYF

v_gene: TRBV14
j_gene: TRBJ2-1
CDR3aa: CASTNRFEQFF

v_gene: TRBV27
j_gene: TRBJ2-4
CDR3aa: CASSQLAGGNKNIQYF

v_gene: TRBV19
j_gene: TRBJ2-5
CDR3aa: CASNQAGSETQYF

v_gene: TRBV6-2/TRBV6-3
j_gene: TRBJ2-1
CDR3aa: CASSYNPGGPGDEQFF

v_gene: TRBV20-1
j_gene: TRBJ2-7
CDR3aa: CSAGTRGEQYF

v_gene: TRBV3-1
j_gene: TRBJ2-5
CDR3aa: CASSQRRTLWETQYF

v_gene: TRBV5-6
j_gene: TRBJ2-7
CDR3aa: CASSLPRLNEQYF

v_gene: TRBV5-1
j_gene: TRBJ2-7
CDR3aa: CASSLAGGRTNEQYF

v_gene: TRBV7-8
j_gene: TRBJ1-2
CDR3aa: CASSLTGAGRWYGYTF

v_gene: TRBV18
j_gene: TRBJ2-7
CDR3aa: CASSPQRDRVDEQYF

v_gene: TRBV25-1
j_gene: TRBJ1-2
CDR3aa: CASSDSGTGISYGYTF

v_gene: TRBV20-1
j_gene: TRBJ2-5
CDR3aa: CSAPGRSLVETQYF

v_gene: TRBV14
j_gene: TRBJ1-2
CDR3aa: CASSQANLYGYTF

v_gene: TRBV2
j_gene: TRBJ1-5
CDR3aa: CASRGTGLSNQPQHF

v_gene: TRBV11-2
j_gene: TRBJ2-5
CDR3aa: CASSSIAGVETQYF

v_gene: TRBV28
j_gene: TRBJ2-1
CDR3aa: CASWGAGPSYNEQFF

v_gene: TRBV12-3/TRBV12-4
j_gene: TRBJ2-7
CDR3aa: CASARGYDSYEQYF

v_gene: TRBV5-1
j_gene: TRBJ2-3
CDR3aa: CASYTGGTDTQYF

v_gene: TRBV6-2/TRBV6-3
j_gene: TRBJ2-2
CDR3aa: CASSYAATAGELFF

v_gene: TRBV6-5
j_gene: TRBJ1-1
CDR3aa: CASRRGREAFF

v_gene: TRBV29-1
j_gene: TRBJ2-3
CDR3aa: CSVEGLVDTQYF

v_gene: TRBV4-1
j_gene: TRBJ1-3
CDR3aa: CASSQVVQASSGNTIYF

v_gene: TRBV10-3
j_gene: TRBJ1-5
CDR3aa: CAISEPRVGLGNQPQHF

v_gene: TRBV6-1
j_gene: TRBJ1-5
CDR3aa: CASSEANQGQLNQPQHF

v_gene: TRBV4-2
j_gene: TRBJ2-7
CDR3aa: CASSQGPYEQYF

v_gene: TRBV18
j_gene: TRBJ2-2
CDR3aa: CASSPGSGQNTGELFF

v_gene: TRBV27
j_gene: TRBJ2-1
CDR3aa: CASSLGLRADEQFF

v_gene: TRBV20-1
j_gene: TRBJ1-5
CDR3aa: CSATKAGTGNQPQHF

v_gene: TRBV18
j_gene: TRBJ1-5
CDR3aa: CASSQKNDANQPQHF

v_gene: TRBV12-5
j_gene: TRBJ2-1
CDR3aa: CASGPIRGQGRNNEQFF

v_gene: TRBV11-2
j_gene: TRBJ1-6
CDR3aa: CASSSRGFHSPLHF

v_gene: TRBV12-3/TRBV12-4
j_gene: TRBJ1-5
CDR3aa: CASNGPYLEQPQHF

v_gene: TRBV3-1
j_gene: TRBJ2-1
CDR3aa: CASDPGLAGPKQFF

v_gene: TRBV6-5
j_gene: TRBJ2-1
CDR3aa: CASSYDQVVSNEQFF

v_gene: TRBV28
j_gene: TRBJ1-2
CDR3aa: CASSSIGFNYGYTF

v_gene: TRBV24-1
j_gene: TRBJ2-5
CDR3aa: CATSVTGQQKETQYF

v_gene: TRBV6-2/TRBV6-3
j_gene: TRBJ2-2
CDR3aa: CASRMGTGELFF

v_gene: TRBV15
j_gene: TRBJ2-7
CDR3aa: CATSRVGGTGANEQYF

v_gene: TRBV12-3/TRBV12-4
j_gene: TRBJ1-2
CDR3aa: CASSSLEGPSSGVYGYTF

v_gene: TRBV10-2
j_gene: TRBJ2-5
CDR3aa: CASRQGASETQYF

v_gene: TRBV20-1
j_gene: TRBJ2-3
CDR3aa: CSASSGAGSTDTQYF

v_gene: TRBV18
j_gene: TRBJ1-2
CDR3aa: CASSPDTGGSYGYTF

v_gene: TRBV5-1
j_gene: TRBJ2-5
CDR3aa: CASSRSGGRAQETQYF

v_gene: TRBV5-1
j_gene: TRBJ2-1
CDR3aa: CASSSGVLGNEQFF